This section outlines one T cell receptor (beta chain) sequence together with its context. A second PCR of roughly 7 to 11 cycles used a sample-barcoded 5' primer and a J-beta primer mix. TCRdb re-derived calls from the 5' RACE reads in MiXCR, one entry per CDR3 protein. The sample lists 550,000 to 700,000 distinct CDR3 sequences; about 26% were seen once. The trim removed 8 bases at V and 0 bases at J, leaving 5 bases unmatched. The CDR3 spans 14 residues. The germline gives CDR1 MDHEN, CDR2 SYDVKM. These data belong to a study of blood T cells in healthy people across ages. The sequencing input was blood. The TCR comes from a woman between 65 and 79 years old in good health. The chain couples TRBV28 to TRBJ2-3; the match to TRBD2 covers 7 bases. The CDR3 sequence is CASSKRGSTDTQYF. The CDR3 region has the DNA TGTGCCAGCTCTAAGCGGGGAAGCACAGATACGCAGTATTTT.